This T cell receptor beta chain was identified during a study of cytomegalovirus exposure and HLA in healthy donors. The germline CDR1 and CDR2 sequences are ENHRY and SYGVKD. This CDR3 region has 15 residues. V gave up 5 bases and J gave up 5 bases; unmatched junction bases: 7. The PCR had 60 Vbeta and 13 Jbeta primers. The method was immunoSEQ multiplex PCR; TCRdb's version includes in-frame clones alone and lacks a portion of them. The table has approximately 150,000 clones, 75% to 80% seen once. The origin of this receptor is a female donor in good health and CMV-seronegative. The chain carries TRBV10-3 and TRBJ2-2; 8 bases agree with TRBD1. Sequenced input: PBMCs. The CDR3 spells CAISYQGAGTGELFF. DNA for the CDR3: TGTGCCATCAGTTACCAGGGGGCAGGGACCGGGGAGCTGTTTTTT.